This paragraph reports one T cell receptor beta chain. Its antigen remains unidentified. This CDR3 contains 14 residues. Germline loops: CDR1 SGHTA, CDR2 FQGNSA. V was pared by 3 bases and J by 10 bases, with 15 bases between. The data were obtained in a study of shared clonotypes between healthy human individuals. Study details: Two female and three male donors aged 18 to 49 were enrolled. The study's findings and limits: The study generally estimated greater richness for naive than memory subsets.

Produced via immunoSEQ multiplex PCR; TCRdb's table is partial and in-frame only. The sample includes some 500,000 clones, 90% to 96% seen only once; the top ten take 0.055% to 0.075%. The receptor comes from a young woman in good health. V is TRBV7-2 and J is TRBJ1-4, with D unclear. The material sequenced was naive CD4+ T cells sorted from blood. Subset: CD45RA+ positively selected. CDR3: CASSFGSEEGKLFF. In DNA form, the CDR3 reads TGTGCCAGCAGCTTTGGGTCAGAAGAAGGAAAACTGTTTTTT.